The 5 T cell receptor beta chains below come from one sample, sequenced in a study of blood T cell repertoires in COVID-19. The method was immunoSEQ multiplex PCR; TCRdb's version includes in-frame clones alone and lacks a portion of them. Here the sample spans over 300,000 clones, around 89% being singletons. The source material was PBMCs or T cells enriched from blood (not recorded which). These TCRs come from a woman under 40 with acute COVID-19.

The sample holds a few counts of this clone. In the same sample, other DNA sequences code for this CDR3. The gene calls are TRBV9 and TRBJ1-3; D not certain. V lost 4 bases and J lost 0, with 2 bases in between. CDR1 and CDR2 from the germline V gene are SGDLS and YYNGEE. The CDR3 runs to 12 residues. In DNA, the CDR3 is TGTGCCAGCAGCCGCTCTGGAAACACCATATATTTT. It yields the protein CASSRSGNTIYF.

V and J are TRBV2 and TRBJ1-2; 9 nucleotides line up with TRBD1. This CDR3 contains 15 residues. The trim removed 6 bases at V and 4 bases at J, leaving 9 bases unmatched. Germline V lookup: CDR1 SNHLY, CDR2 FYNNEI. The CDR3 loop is CASRSAGQGGYGYTF. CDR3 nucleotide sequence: TGTGCCAGCAGATCCGCGGGACAGGGCGGCTATGGCTACACCTTC.

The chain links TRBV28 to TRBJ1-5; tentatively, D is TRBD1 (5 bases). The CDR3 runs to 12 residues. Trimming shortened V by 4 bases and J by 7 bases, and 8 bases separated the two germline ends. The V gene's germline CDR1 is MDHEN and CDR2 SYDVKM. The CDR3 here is CASSSTGQPQHF. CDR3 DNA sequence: TGTGCCAGCAGTTCAACAGGACAGCCCCAGCATTTT.

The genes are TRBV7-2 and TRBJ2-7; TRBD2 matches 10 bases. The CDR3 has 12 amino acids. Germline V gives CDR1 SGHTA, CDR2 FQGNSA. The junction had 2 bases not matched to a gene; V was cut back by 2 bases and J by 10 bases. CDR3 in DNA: TGTGCCAGCAGCTTAATAGCGGGGGGACAGTACTTC. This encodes CASSLIAGGQYF.

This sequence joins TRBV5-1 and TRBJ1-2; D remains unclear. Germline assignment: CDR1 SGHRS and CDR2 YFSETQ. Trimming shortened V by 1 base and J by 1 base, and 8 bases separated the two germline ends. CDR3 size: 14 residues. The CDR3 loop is CASSLLGYNYGYTF. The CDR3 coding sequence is TGCGCCAGCAGCTTGTTGGGCTATAACTATGGCTACACCTTC.